This entry is about one T cell receptor beta chain. Its antigen remains undetermined. Base qualities are not at hand, and no much larger clone is one base apart. The data stem from a study of shared clonotypes between healthy human individuals (dated by TCRdb to about 2020). A note on the overall study: A couple of women and a few men aged 18 to 49 years were included in the cohort. The study deeply sequenced blood TCR repertoires of five healthy adults to estimate repertoire size and the extent of clonotype sharing between individuals. Between about 0.8 and 9.5 billion PBMCs per donor were obtained by leukapheresis. Per donor, three plates each were used for CD4 naive and CD4 memory, two for CD8 naive, and one for CD8 memory. To increase sequencing depth and limit assay-specific biases, TCR repertoire library preparation and sequencing were carried out by different laboratories using diverse techniques. Beyond this particular receptor, the publication reports: Naive subsets generally had larger estimated clonotype richness than memory subsets did. When four donors were compared, the shared fraction of clonotypes was about 5.2% for naive CD4, roughly 3.4% for naive CD8, 2% to 2.5% for memory CD4, and 0.4% for memory CD8. Because the study included a small number of donors, the genetic and exposure-history diversity represented was limited. Based on pairwise subsampling, the degree of clonotype sharing among donors was expected to be affected by sequencing depth. Rarefaction of sorted-subset datasets indicated incomplete sequencing despite the large sequencing depth. Sampling was restricted to blood, and TCR repertoires in tissues likely differ from the TCR repertoires found in blood. Compared with non-shared clonotypes, clonotypes shared by all four sorted-subset donors had higher generation probabilities.

CDR1 is given as MDHEN and CDR2 as SYDVKM, both from the germline V gene. V drops 5 bases and J drops 4 bases, leaving 18 bases in between. Spanning cysteine to phenylalanine, the CDR3 consists of 15 amino acids. Only the CDR3 portion is preserved as DNA: 45 bases, with reading frame beginning at the first base. The donors were healthy, HIV-negative adults with no recently reported acute infections or vaccinations. Every donor was a Caucasian adult living in Nashville, Tennessee, USA. CD4+ T cells were enriched through magnetic negative selection, after which naive cells were positively selected on CD45RA and the remaining negative fraction served as the memory subset. Blood was obtained by leukapheresis, after which PBMCs were separated by Ficoll-Histopaque density gradient centrifugation and cryopreserved in liquid nitrogen vapor phase. Analytical flow cytometry was used to check the purity and quantity of each magnetically sorted T cell population. Each sorted fraction had its genomic DNA isolated and then quantified by UV absorbance on a Nanodrop 2000c.

TCR CDR3 regions were amplified from genomic DNA by multiplex PCR using the deep immunoSEQ assay. Extracted genomic DNA from each cell subset was distributed evenly across all wells of several immunoSEQ 96-well plates, and each plate was treated as a replicate. Each replicate PCR for sorted subsets received around 0.2 ug genomic DNA, equal to roughly 33,000 T cell genomes. The purified libraries were quantified using a Qubit 3.0 fluorometer, sized with a Bioanalyzer 2100, and then quantified again using the KAPA Library Quantification kit. A separate single-read 150-cycle Illumina NextSeq 550 flow cell was used to sequence each immunoSEQ 96-well plate. The original pipeline was this. Because only junctional sequences without quality scores were contained in the immunoSEQ output, filtering matching that applied to full-length reads could not be performed. To assign V/J genes and CDR3, sequences were annotated using PyIR, a Python wrapper for IgBLAST v1.9, with IMGT germline references. Reads with weak V/J assignments (E-value above 1e-6), missing CDR3, stop codons, out-of-frame junctions, or ambiguous translated residues were removed. V3J clonotypes were defined as sequences sharing the same inferred V gene, J gene, and CDR3 amino acid sequence. Percentage overlap between repertoires was calculated by dividing the number of shared unique clonotypes by the size of the smaller repertoire. Repertoire richness was assessed with RTK rarefaction, the Chao1 estimator, and Recon v2.1 estimates of unobserved clonotypes. For all TCRbeta clonotypes obtained by the gDNA method from a few donors, generation probabilities were computed with OLGA. As stored in TCRdb, this immuneACCESS dataset retains in-frame rearrangements with V and J assigned. A fraction of the clones does not appear; measured against another copy, unresolved V genes explain less than half of the discrepancy, and the remainder lacks a known reason. The DNA was the basis for D and trimming; V, J and clone size are from that table. The sample table shows roughly 2.4 million clones, and approximately 96% are seen once. The top ten hold more than 0.1% of the sample.

This TCR came from a man younger than 35 in good health. The sample comprised naive CD4+ T cells sorted from blood. The label giving this sample's cell subset or site can be read as: CD45RA+ positively selected. The rearrangement combines TRBV28 with TRBJ2-7; D gene: possibly TRBD1, on 6 matching bases. The DNA sequence is given as TGTGCCAGCAGTACCCGTTGGACAGACCTTTACGAGCAGTACTTC. This encodes CASSTRWTDLYEQYF.